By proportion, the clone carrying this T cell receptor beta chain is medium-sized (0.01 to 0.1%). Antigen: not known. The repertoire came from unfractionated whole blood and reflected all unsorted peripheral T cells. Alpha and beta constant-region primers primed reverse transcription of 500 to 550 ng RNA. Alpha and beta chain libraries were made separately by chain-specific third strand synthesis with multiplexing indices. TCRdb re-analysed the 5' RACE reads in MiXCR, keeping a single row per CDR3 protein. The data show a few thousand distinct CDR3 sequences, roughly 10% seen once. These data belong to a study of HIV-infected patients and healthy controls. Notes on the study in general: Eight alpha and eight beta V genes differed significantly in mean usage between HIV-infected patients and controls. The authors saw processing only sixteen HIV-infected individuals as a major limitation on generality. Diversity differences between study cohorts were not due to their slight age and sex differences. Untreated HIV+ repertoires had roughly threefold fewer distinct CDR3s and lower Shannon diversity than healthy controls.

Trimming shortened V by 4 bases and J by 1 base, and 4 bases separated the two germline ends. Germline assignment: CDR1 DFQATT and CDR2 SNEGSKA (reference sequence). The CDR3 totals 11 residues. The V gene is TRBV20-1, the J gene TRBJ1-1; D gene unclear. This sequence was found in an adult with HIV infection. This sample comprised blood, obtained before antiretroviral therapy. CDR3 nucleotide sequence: TGCAGTGCTATGTGGAACACTGAAGCTTTCTTT. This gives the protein CSAMWNTEAFF.